Listed below are T cell receptor beta chains from one sample, sequenced in a study of shared clonotypes between healthy human individuals. This table comes from immunoSEQ multiplex PCR, and its TCRdb copy is limited to in-frame clones, with some not included. The sample shows approximately 740,000 clones, over 90% of them seen only once. The sequencing input was naive CD8+ T cells sorted from blood. The source is a man aged 25-45 years in good health. Each CDR3 is given with its conserved first and last residue. A D gene is named only where the DNA matches it firmly. A row's size may be missing; if present it is once, few, many or a size class.

v_call	j_call	clone_size	d_call	cdr3_aa	cdr3_nt
TRBV6-5	TRBJ1-2	once	-	CASSLGQSYYGYTF	TGTGCCAGCAGTTTAGGCCAGTCATACTATGGCTACACCTTC
TRBV29-1	TRBJ2-7	-	-	CSVEEGASESYEQYF	TGCAGCGTTGAGGAGGGGGCTAGCGAATCCTACGAGCAGTACTTC
TRBV7-8	TRBJ1-1	-	-	CASSLVRGNAEAFF	TGTGCCAGCAGCTTAGTTCGGGGGAACGCTGAAGCTTTCTTT
TRBV7-9	TRBJ2-7	-	-	CASSPSSVIEQYF	TGTGCCAGCAGCCCATCGAGTGTAATCGAGCAGTACTTC
TRBV28	TRBJ2-3	once	-	CASSFFGQTERDTQYF	TGTGCCAGCAGTTTTTTTGGACAGACCGAACGGGATACGCAGTATTTT
TRBV6-5	TRBJ2-2	once	-	CASSYKTGELFF	TGTGCCAGCAGTTACAAAACCGGGGAGCTGTTTTTT
TRBV27	TRBJ2-1	-	TRBD2	CASSFTPRGLVQFF	TGTGCCAGCAGTTTTACCCCACGGGGACTAGTTCAGTTCTTC
TRBV7-8	TRBJ1-4	-	-	CASSPLTPIRDEKLFF	TGTGCCAGCAGCCCGCTGACACCCATCAGGGATGAAAAACTGTTTTTT
TRBV7-2	TRBJ2-1	once	TRBD1	CASSPGGNEQFF	TGTGCCAGCAGCCCAGGGGGTAATGAGCAGTTCTTC
TRBV5-5	TRBJ2-3	-	TRBD1	CASATGQGSTDTQYF	TGTGCCAGCGCCACGGGACAGGGGAGCACAGATACGCAGTATTTT
TRBV5-4	TRBJ2-1	-	-	CASSFTGTYNEQFF	TGTGCCAGCAGCTTTACAGGGACCTACAATGAGCAGTTCTTC
TRBV6-1	TRBJ2-7	-	-	CASREGASYEQYF	TGTGCCAGCAGGGAGGGGGCCTCCTACGAGCAGTACTTC
TRBV4-1	TRBJ2-1	-	TRBD1	CASSHRKQGYEQFF	TGCGCCAGCAGCCATCGGAAACAGGGGTATGAGCAGTTCTTC
TRBV11-2	TRBJ2-7	-	TRBD1	CASSSPGQGSYEQYF	TGTGCCAGCAGCTCCCCGGGACAGGGGTCCTACGAGCAGTACTTC
TRBV12-5	TRBJ2-1	few	-	CASGLVRRQFF	TGTGCTAGTGGTTTGGTACGTCGGCAGTTCTTC
TRBV9	TRBJ2-1	-	TRBD2	CASSPRLASNNEQFF	TGTGCCAGCAGCCCTCGACTAGCGTCTAACAATGAGCAGTTCTTC
TRBV28	TRBJ2-7	once	-	CASTLQGTFYEQYF	TGTGCCAGTACGCTACAGGGTACCTTCTACGAGCAGTACTTC
TRBV19	TRBJ2-7	-	-	CASSTSSVGDYEQYF	TGTGCCAGTAGTACTTCGTCGGTGGGTGACTACGAGCAGTACTTC